This T cell receptor (beta chain) was captured in a study of CD8 T cells in Susac syndrome. Germline loops: CDR1 SEHNR, CDR2 FQNEAQ (reference sequence). The length of the CDR3 is 16 residues. The V and J ends lost 1 base and 3 bases, in that order; junction bases with no gene match: 8. This clonotype was observed a single time. It was with random hexamers that 0.5 to 1 ug RNA was reverse transcribed. Each CDR3 protein gets one entry after TCRdb re-called the immunoSEQ multiplex PCR reads with MiXCR. The table includes 150,000 to 200,000 distinct CDR3 sequences, 93% detected once. Sequencing was done on a sample of CD4+ T cells from PBMCs. This TCR was recovered from a human donor in good health. This rearrangement joins TRBV7-9 to TRBJ1-2; 7 bases map to TRBD1. CDR3: CASSLVPVDRYYGYTF. The CDR3 DNA sequence: TGTGCCAGCAGCTTAGTTCCAGTGGACAGGTACTATGGCTACACCTTC.